The subject of this entry is one TCR beta chain. Using its own MiXCR run on the 5' RACE reads, TCRdb lists one record per CDR3 protein. Of about 530,000 distinct CDR3 sequences listed, approximately 16% are singletons. The data derive from a study of identical twins. These data also featured in a second study, about yellow fever vaccine responses in identical twins.

This TCR was recovered from a woman between 18 and 29 years old in good health. Sample: CD4+ T cells sorted from blood.

The CDR3 here is CASGLTSYNEQFF. Here the CDR3 DNA reads TGTGCTAGTGGTTTGACTAGCTACAATGAGCAGTTCTTC. The chain has TRBV12-5 and TRBJ2-1; weak D call: TRBD2 (5 bases). V lost 2 bases and J 3 bases, leaving 5 bases between the germline ends. The CDR3 sequence is 13 residues long. Germline V gene data show CDR1 as LGHNT and CDR2 as FRNRAP.